This section outlines one TCR beta chain sequence together with its context. The entry originates in a study of cytomegalovirus exposure and HLA in healthy donors. Both 60 Vbeta primers and 13 Jbeta primers went into the PCR. Only in-frame clones appear in the TCRdb table, and some are missing; sequencing was by immunoSEQ multiplex PCR. Of roughly 120,000 clones in the sample, approximately 79% were seen once. The clonotype originates from a man aged 50 to 60 in good health and CMV-seropositive. The specimen was PBMCs.

CDR3 DNA sequence: TGTGCCAGCAGTTTTTACGAACAGGGTAGTGAGCAGTTCTTC. Amino acid sequence: CASSFYEQGSEQFF. The chain uses TRBV14 and TRBJ2-1; tentative D call: TRBD1 (6 bases). CDR1 SGHDN and CDR2 FVKESK come from the germline V gene. This CDR3 spans 14 amino acids. Trimming pared 6 bases from V and 9 bases from J, leaving 18 bases between.